This paragraph reports one TCR beta chain. The sample comes from a study of PD-L1 blockade in urothelial cancer. Study background: Patients, treated from 2014 onward, received atezolizumab 1,200 mg intravenously every 3 weeks. Samples of blood were analyzed 3 weeks (second dose) and 6 weeks after treatment start.

Deletions cut 7 bases from V and 2 bases from J, with 10 bases between. Germline assignment: CDR1 MGHDK and CDR2 SYGVNS. The CDR3 consists of 13 residues. Time point meaning: peripheral blood 6 weeks after treatment start. The data were produced by immunoSEQ multiplex PCR, yet TCRdb's version contains in-frame clones alone and is incomplete. Of roughly 110,000 clones listed, less than 95% were seen once; the top ten hold 3% to 4.5%. The input for sequencing was PBMCs, taken around atezolizumab (anti-PD-L1) treatment. This sequence was found in a man aged 60-69 years with urothelial cancer. The genes are TRBV25-1 and TRBJ2-3, with D hard to call. Written as DNA, the CDR3 is TGTGCCAGCACTGGCCCCACCACAGATACGCAGTATTTT. It encodes CASTGPTTDTQYF.